This is a list of T cell receptor beta chains from one sample in a study of T cells in Graves' hyperthyroidism and ophthalmopathy. One entry per CDR3 protein, called by TCRdb with MiXCR from the multiplex PCR reads. Among hundreds of thousands of distinct CDR3 sequences listed, 12% to 15% were seen once. Sequencing was carried out using blood. Receptor source: a woman aged 18-29 years with Graves' hyperthyroidism. CDR3s include the opening cysteine and the closing phenylalanine or tryptophan. Fields, in order: V gene, J gene, CDR3 protein.

>TRBV2|TRBJ2-7
CASSETGSGNEQYF
>TRBV20-1|TRBJ2-1
CSAPHGGRADEQFF
>TRBV30|TRBJ2-1
CAWTSWARAHEQFF
>TRBV28|TRBJ1-6
CASSLFNSYNSPLHF
>TRBV5-1|TRBJ1-5
CASSLGPAGNQPQHF
>TRBV12-3/TRBV12-4|TRBJ2-1
CASTPIQGGAREQFF
>TRBV30|TRBJ1-1
CAWSAGTGATEAFF
>TRBV28|TRBJ2-7
CASSYPGYSYEQYF
>TRBV4-3|TRBJ2-1
CASSQDKVGQGSNEQFF
>TRBV6-1|TRBJ1-2
CASSSRFYGYTF
>TRBV14|TRBJ2-1
CASSPRAYNEQFF
>TRBV2|TRBJ1-5
CASSEIGEGQPQHF
>TRBV6-2/TRBV6-3|TRBJ2-1
CASSYVYNEQFF
>TRBV19|TRBJ2-1
CASSMVLGPSYNEQFF
>TRBV7-9|TRBJ1-4
CASLQGLGEKLFF
>TRBV7-3|TRBJ2-1
CASSYRPTSGANEQFF
>TRBV2|TRBJ2-7
CASSSLTNEQYF
>TRBV12-3/TRBV12-4|TRBJ1-5
CASSPRGLQPQHF
>TRBV6-1|TRBJ1-2
CASTLGGQGSEGYTF
>TRBV2|TRBJ2-7
CASTEWGGSSYEQYF
>TRBV5-1|TRBJ2-3
CASSLGEGAADTQYF
>TRBV19|TRBJ2-7
CASSIPAGTGKTYEQYF
>TRBV19|TRBJ2-5
CASSWGQGSYQETQYF
>TRBV12-5|TRBJ2-1
CASANPLGNYNEQFF
>TRBV30|TRBJ2-2
CAWTTLTGELFF
>TRBV13|TRBJ2-7
CASSLTTAGEQYF
>TRBV6-1|TRBJ1-1
CASSSRSQGRTEAFF
>TRBV28|TRBJ2-4
CASSLGGNWAKNIQYF
>TRBV10-3|TRBJ2-7
CAISELGTGGIYEQYF
>TRBV18|TRBJ1-1
CASSPKGRGNTEAFF
>TRBV7-2|TRBJ1-1
CASSRFAAGGNTEAFF
>TRBV5-5|TRBJ2-7
CASSLVENSYEQYF
>TRBV9|TRBJ2-2
CASSVNLAGKNTGELFF
>TRBV7-9|TRBJ2-3
CASSLDPADTQYF
>TRBV6-5|TRBJ1-3
CASSYSMFWTDNALNTIYF
>TRBV27|TRBJ1-2
CASSLSILTYGYTF
>TRBV4-3|TRBJ2-3
CASSQLDFTMLGDRFGDTQYF
>TRBV9|TRBJ1-1
CASSRGDGTEAFF
>TRBV6-1|TRBJ2-1
CASSDSGKSSYNEQFF
>TRBV27|TRBJ2-5
CASSLSWDGETGKVGTQYF
>TRBV29-1|TRBJ2-7
CSVGRQGANEQYF
>TRBV7-9|TRBJ1-2
CASSLTGKLNYGYTF
>TRBV3-1|TRBJ2-5
CASSRTAKEPQYF
>TRBV12-3/TRBV12-4|TRBJ2-3
CASSSPLSFTDTQYF
>TRBV28|TRBJ1-6
CASSRSQPSSYRGRNSPLHF
>TRBV6-4|TRBJ2-1
CASSDSPGLAGSNNEQFF
>TRBV30|TRBJ2-1
CAWKGRGSYNEQFF
>TRBV28|TRBJ2-3
CASSSFRDRGTQYF
>TRBV30|TRBJ2-2
CAWSLRTSGAGTGELFF
>TRBV30|TRBJ1-1
CAWNREWGEAFF
>TRBV11-2|TRBJ2-7
CAGSSLTPYERYF
>TRBV27|TRBJ2-1
CASRPRETYNEQFF
>TRBV5-1|TRBJ1-2
CASRRSTTGYDGYTF